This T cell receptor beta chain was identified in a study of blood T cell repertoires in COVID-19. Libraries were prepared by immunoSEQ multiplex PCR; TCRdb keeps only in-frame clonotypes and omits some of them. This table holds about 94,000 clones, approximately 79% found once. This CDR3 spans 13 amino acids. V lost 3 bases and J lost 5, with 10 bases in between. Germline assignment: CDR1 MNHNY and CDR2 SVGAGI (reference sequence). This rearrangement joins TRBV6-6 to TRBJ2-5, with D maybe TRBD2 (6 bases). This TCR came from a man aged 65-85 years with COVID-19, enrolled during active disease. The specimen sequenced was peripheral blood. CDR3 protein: CASSYGGTETQYF. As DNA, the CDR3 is TGTGCCAGCAGTTATGGGGGGACGGAGACCCAGTACTTC.